Presented here are 20 T cell receptor beta chains from one specimen sequenced in a study of T cells in Graves' hyperthyroidism and ophthalmopathy. Amplification yielded TCR beta CDR3 regions, with RNA transcripts as the source. TCR CDR3 underwent first-round RT-PCR with the HTBI primer set. In TCRdb, the multiplex PCR reads were re-called with MiXCR into one record per CDR3 protein. The sample carries around 620,000 distinct CDR3 sequences, 14% recorded once. Sample: blood. All receptors derive from a woman in her late teens or twenties with Graves' ophthalmopathy.

The count of this clonotype is one. The genes are TRBV6-2 or TRBV6-3 and TRBJ2-2; 8 bases are a match to TRBD2. Germline V gene data show CDR1 as MNHEY and CDR2 as SVGEGT. CDR3 length equals 17 residues. Trimming cost V 1 base and J 4 bases; bases outside gene matches: 8. The CDR3 DNA sequence: TGTGCCAGCAGTTACTTGAAAGCGGGGGCTGGCACCGGGGAGCTGTTTTTT. Translation: CASSYLKAGAGTGELFF.

The V gene is TRBV4-3, the J gene TRBJ1-5, with 8 bases matching TRBD1. This CDR3 is built from 19 residues. V lost 3 bases, J lost 5 bases, and 18 bases stayed unmatched. CDR1 is LGHNA and CDR2 is YSLEER in the germline V gene. The CDR3 reads CASSHLGDRGPREDQPQHF. The CDR3 DNA is TGCGCCAGCAGCCACCTCGGAGACAGGGGTCCTAGGGAGGATCAGCCCCAGCATTTT.

The chain carries TRBV6-1 and TRBJ1-5; possibly TRBD1 for D (6 bases). Germline V CDR1 and CDR2: MNHNS, SASEGT. The CDR3 runs 13 residues. Trimming left V 2 bases short and J 5 bases short, with 7 bases between. CDR3 nucleotides: TGTGCCAGCAGTGAAAGGGGGGATCAGCCCCAGCATTTT. This translates into CASSERGDQPQHF.

Many counts were recorded for this clonotype. The J gene is TRBJ2-7, the V gene TRBV7-9; 7 positions agree with TRBD1. This CDR3 contains 12 residues. J lost 5 bases, V lost 5 bases, and 3 bases had no gene match. The germline gives CDR1 SEHNR, CDR2 FQNEAQ (reference sequence). The CDR3 nucleotides read TGTGCCAGCAGCCCCCAGGGGGACGAGCAGTACTTC. It yields the protein CASSPQGDEQYF.

The table lists this clonotype with many counts. This rearrangement joins TRBV7-3 to TRBJ2-7, with D possibly matching TRBD1 (6 bases). The CDR3 runs 15 residues. Germline V gives CDR1 SGHTA, CDR2 FQGTGA. The V gene lost 2 bases and the J gene lost 2 bases, with 13 bases spanning the gap. The DNA of the CDR3 is TGTGCCAGCAGCTTATCAGGGGTAGGAACCTACGAGCAGTACTTC. It specifies CASSLSGVGTYEQYF.

This clonotype was detected ten times or more. The V gene is TRBV20-1, the J gene TRBJ2-1; 12 bases line up with TRBD1. The germline CDR1 and CDR2 sequences are DFQATT and SNEGSKA (reference sequence). The trim removed 3 bases at V and 3 bases at J, leaving 3 bases unmatched. The CDR3 is made up of 15 amino acids. The CDR3 protein is CSARGTGGVYNEQFF. In DNA form, the CDR3 reads TGCAGTGCTAGGGGGACAGGGGGCGTCTACAATGAGCAGTTCTTC.

This clonotype showed up many times. The chain has TRBV18 and TRBJ2-3; 7 nucleotides match TRBD2. Germline V gene sequence: CDR1 KGHSH, CDR2 LQKENI. The CDR3 totals 17 residues. The V segment lost 0 bases and the J segment 4 bases; nucleotides outside the gene matches: 10. The CDR3 loop reads CASSPPRRGGSPDTQYF. CDR3 nucleotides: TGTGCCAGCTCACCACCCAGGAGGGGAGGGAGTCCAGATACGCAGTATTTT.

This clonotype has a count of ten or more. The V call is TRBV2, the J call TRBJ2-2, with TRBD2 matching 10 bases. J gave up 0 bases and V 4 bases, and 2 bases lay outside the gene matches. The germline gives CDR1 SNHLY, CDR2 FYNNEI. The CDR3 covers 16 residues. The CDR3 is CASSGTSGPNTGELFF. For the CDR3, the DNA is TGTGCCAGCAGTGGGACTAGCGGACCGAACACCGGGGAGCTGTTTTTT.

The table lists this clonotype with many counts. The DNA for the CDR3 is TGTGCCAGCAGTGAGCCGGCAGGGACCCATGGCTACACCTTC. Its translation: CASSEPAGTHGYTF. The V gene is TRBV6-1, the J gene TRBJ1-2, with D possibly being TRBD1 (5 bases). V was clipped by 3 bases and J by 6 bases, with 14 bases between them. The germline CDR1 and CDR2 sequences are MNHNS and SASEGT. CDR3 length: 14 amino acids.

This clonotype has ten or more counts. The rearrangement uses TRBV6-1 and TRBJ2-7, with unresolved D. Germline CDR1 is MNHNS and CDR2 is SASEGT. V lost 1 base and J 0 bases, leaving 10 bases between the germline ends. The CDR3 length is 15 residues. The chain's CDR3 is CASSEGPTGSYEQYF. In DNA, the CDR3 is TGTGCCAGCAGTGAAGGACCCACGGGCTCCTACGAGCAGTACTTC.

V usage is TRBV6-2 or TRBV6-3 and J usage is TRBJ2-1; 14 positions match TRBD2. Trimming cost V 4 bases and J 3 bases; bases outside gene matches: 5. This CDR3 comprises 17 residues. Germline-derived CDR1 and CDR2 are MNHEY and SVGEGT. In DNA form, the CDR3 reads TGTGCCAGCAGTTTCGCGGGACTAGCGGGAGACTACAATGAGCAGTTCTTC. Its translation is CASSFAGLAGDYNEQFF.

This clonotype has a count of ten or more. The chain recombines TRBV29-1 with TRBJ2-7; 9 nucleotides agree with TRBD2. The germline gives CDR1 SQVTM, CDR2 ANQGSEA. V gave up 6 bases and J gave up 0 bases; unmatched junction bases: 3. This CDR3 has 13 amino acids. The CDR3 bases are TGCAGCGTGACTAGCGGAATCTCCTACGAGCAGTACTTC. It encodes CSVTSGISYEQYF.

This clonotype has a count of ten or more. The chain is built from TRBV12-3 or TRBV12-4 and TRBJ2-1, with TRBD2 identical over 8 bases. Trimming removed 6 bases from V and 7 bases from J; junction bases left unmatched: 14. CDR3 length equals 16 residues. The CDR3 nucleotides are TGTGCCAGCAGCCCCGGGAGGCGGGGGGATTTGAATGAGCAGTTCTTC. Translation: CASSPGRRGDLNEQFF.

The sample holds many counts of this clonotype. V is TRBV11-2 and J is TRBJ2-1; D gene ambiguous. The germline gives CDR1 SGHAT, CDR2 FQNNGV. The CDR3 has 12 amino acids. Trimming removed 5 bases from V and 6 bases from J, with 8 bases in between. CDR3 protein: CASSSTPNEQFF. DNA for the CDR3: TGTGCCAGCAGCAGTACCCCCAATGAGCAGTTCTTC. The full variable domain, completed using reference TRBV11-2 and TRBJ2-1, is EAGVAQSPRYKIIEKRQSVAFWCNPISGHATLYWYQQILGQGPKLLIQFQNNGVVDDSQLPKDRFSAERLKGVDSTLKIQPAKLEDSAVYLCASSSTPNEQFFGPGTRLTVL.

There are a few counts of this clonotype. The V call is TRBV19, the J call TRBJ1-6; D not certain. This CDR3 region has 14 residues. The V gene's germline CDR1 is LNHDA and CDR2 SQIVND (reference sequence). V was trimmed by 0 bases and J by 9 bases, leaving 9 bases between them. CDR3 sequence (DNA): TGTGCCAGTAGTATAGAAAGGGTGTCTTCACCCCTCCACTTT. Translation: CASSIERVSSPLHF.

This clonotype was counted at least ten times. This rearrangement joins TRBV7-3 to TRBJ1-1; the match to TRBD1 covers 7 bases. This CDR3 has 15 residues. Germline CDR1 and CDR2: SGHTA and FQGTGA. Trimming cost V 5 bases and J 4 bases; bases outside gene matches: 10. CDR3 sequence reads: CASSAHPGGGTEAFF. In DNA form, the CDR3 reads TGTGCCAGCAGCGCCCATCCAGGGGGAGGCACTGAAGCTTTCTTT. Complete variable domain (other parts from reference TRBV7-3 and TRBJ1-1): GAGVSQTPSNKVTEKGKYVELRCDPISGHTALYWYRQSLGQGPEFLIYFQGTGAADDSGLPNDRFFAVRPEGSVSTLKIQRTERGDSAVYLCASSAHPGGGTEAFFGQGTRLTVV.

Many counts were recorded for this clonotype. This rearrangement joins TRBV18 to TRBJ2-5; D perhaps matches TRBD2 (5 bases). CDR1 and CDR2 from the germline V gene are KGHSH and LQKENI. Trimming took 1 base from V and 2 from J, leaving 8 bases between them. This CDR3 is built from 14 residues. CDR3: CASSPQRQQETQYF. CDR3 DNA sequence: TGTGCCAGCTCACCACAGCGGCAGCAAGAGACCCAGTACTTC.

This chain joins TRBV5-8 and TRBJ2-7, with D perhaps matching TRBD1 (6 bases). Trimming shortened V by 0 bases and J by 4 bases, and 14 bases separated the two germline ends. Per germline, CDR1 SGHTS and CDR2 YDEGEE. The CDR3 length is 15 residues. CDR3 nucleotide sequence: TGTGCCAGCAGCTTGGCCAGGACAGCTTGGTACGAGCAGTACTTC. It yields the protein CASSLARTAWYEQYF.

This clonotype appeared many times. CDR3 sequence reads: CASSSHATGYGYTF. The CDR3 DNA reads as TGTGCCAGCAGCTCTCACGCGACTGGCTATGGCTACACCTTC. The chain combines TRBV7-2 with TRBJ1-2; D uncertain. There are 14 residues in the CDR3. Between the trimmed V and J ends, which lost 4 bases and 4 bases, there was a span of 13 bases. Germline CDR1 SGHTA, CDR2 FQGNSA.

This clonotype was seen at least ten times. The gene calls are TRBV27 and TRBJ2-7, with D perhaps matching TRBD2 (6 bases). The CDR3 extends over 15 amino acids. V was trimmed by 4 bases and J by 3 bases, leaving 16 bases between them. Germline V gene data show CDR1 as MNHEY and CDR2 as SMNVEV (reference sequence). This CDR3 is CASSSLRDFHYEQYF. CDR3 DNA sequence: TGTGCCAGCAGTTCTCTCCGGGACTTCCACTACGAGCAGTACTTC.